Sequencing of this T cell receptor beta chain was carried out in a study of blood T cells in healthy people across ages. Study at large: Template switching picked up about one barcoded beta molecule for each two T cells.

Worth noting for this clonotype: As yet, its antigen is unknown.

Germline CDR1 is SGHTA and CDR2 is FQGNSA. V gave up 1 base and J gave up 0 bases, with 10 bases separating them. This CDR3 is 15 amino acids long. Overall study results and limits: Naive T cell percentage showed a strong correlation with the diversity of TCR beta. Per-million-T-cell TCR beta diversity fell roughly linearly with age.

Through a sample-barcoded 5' primer and a J-beta primer mix, a second PCR was run for roughly 7 to 11 cycles. In TCRdb, the 5' RACE reads were re-called with MiXCR into one record per CDR3 protein. The table has about 1,400,000 distinct CDR3 sequences, around 59% seen once. The clonotype originates from a man younger than 30 in good health. Sequenced material: blood. V and J are TRBV7-2 and TRBJ2-7; tentatively, D is TRBD2 (6 bases). The CDR3 bases are TGTGCCAGCAGCTTAGTGCCTAGCGACTCCTACGAGCAGTACTTC. Encoded protein: CASSLVPSDSYEQYF.